What follows is one TCR beta chain and its context. This sample stems from a study of technical replicates of blood from a handful of donors. Using immunoSEQ multiplex PCR, the repertoire was profiled, and TCRdb retains in-frame clones only, with some absent. The sample includes about 79,000 clones, 80% to 95% of them seen just once. The CDR3 length is 16 residues. V gave up 0 bases and J gave up 5 bases; unmatched junction bases: 8. Germline V gives CDR1 SGDLS, CDR2 YYNGEE. The TCR originated in a human donor in good health. Some clones in this sample may be carry-over from other donors' samples. Source material: T cells isolated from PBMCs. The V call is TRBV9, the J call TRBJ2-1; 7 bases line up with TRBD2. The CDR3 protein is CASSVVAGVPHNEQFF. In nucleotides, the CDR3 is TGTGCCAGCAGCGTAGTTGCGGGGGTACCCCACAATGAGCAGTTCTTC.